This entry concerns a single T cell receptor (beta chain). This specimen belongs to a study of OX40 agonist ivuxolimab in advanced cancers. Only in-frame clones appear in the TCRdb table, and some are missing; sequencing was by immunoSEQ multiplex PCR. The data hold tens of thousands of clones, with 85% to 90% observed a single time. The CDR3 runs to 18 residues. The junction had 9 bases not matched to a gene; V was cut back by 1 base and J by 8 bases. Germline lookup yields CDR1 SGHTA and CDR2 FQGNSA. This chain links TRBV7-2 with TRBJ2-1; TRBD2 matches at 15 bases. This sequence originates from an adult with an advanced solid tumor such as melanoma, head and neck, liver or kidney cancer. The sample consisted of CD4+ or CD8+ T cells sorted from blood, taken in a trial of the OX40 agonist ivuxolimab. CDR3 in DNA: TGTGCCAGCAGCTTAGGGGGACTAGCGGGAGGCCTCTCGGATGAGCAGTTCTTC. It encodes CASSLGGLAGGLSDEQFF.